This T cell receptor (beta chain) was observed in a study of post-analysis software for immune sequencing data. The overall study: There were relapsing-remitting, secondary progressive and progressive-relapsing multiple sclerosis among the disease courses included.

General observations from the study: Clustering by F measure revealed strong co-clustering among samples prepared together in one batch. Roughly 5 TRBV segments, including TRBV5-6, TRBV5-1 and TRBV20-1, were more frequent in patients than controls. Relative to controls, patients with multiple sclerosis showed significantly lower normalized Chao1 diversity.

Of note for this clonotype: The antigen is unknown.

Researchers reported that TCR beta cDNA libraries carried unique molecular identifiers. It was from about 0.98 to 11 million T cells that 500,000 or so cDNA molecules came. TCRdb reprocessed the PCR reads with MiXCR, giving one entry per CDR3 protein. Among hundreds of thousands of distinct CDR3 sequences, around 27% were seen once, and the ten largest hold about 0.5%. This CDR3 is built from 15 residues. V was cut by 0 bases and J by 12 bases, with 18 bases left in between. Germline V gives CDR1 MNHEY, CDR2 SVGEGT. Specimen: blood. The rearrangement joins TRBV6-2 or TRBV6-3 to TRBJ2-1; D is perhaps TRBD1 or TRBD2 (5 bases each). This receptor was obtained from a girl aged 10 to 17 with multiple sclerosis. The DNA of the CDR3 is TGTGCCAGCAGTTACTCTGAGATTCTATCCGGGACGCAGTTCTTC. It codes for CASSYSEILSGTQFF.